This TCR beta chain was captured by sequencing in a study of blood T cell repertoires in COVID-19. As for the study in general: Acute-phase and convalescent COVID-19 samples originated in the United States, Italy and Spain.

The data were produced by immunoSEQ multiplex PCR, yet TCRdb's version contains in-frame clones alone and is incomplete. Here the sample spans some 300,000 clones, roughly 88% being singletons. Between the trimmed V and J ends, which lost 1 base and 4 bases, there was a span of 16 bases. Germline V gives CDR1 MGHRA, CDR2 YSYEKL. The CDR3 contains 16 residues. Material: peripheral blood. The TCR originated in a woman aged 25 to 39 who had recovered from COVID-19. The chain carries TRBV4-1 and TRBJ2-5, with D perhaps matching TRBD1 (6 bases). The CDR3 region is CASSQGAGEWRETQYF. In DNA, the CDR3 is TGCGCCAGCAGCCAAGGAGCAGGGGAATGGAGAGAGACCCAGTACTTC.